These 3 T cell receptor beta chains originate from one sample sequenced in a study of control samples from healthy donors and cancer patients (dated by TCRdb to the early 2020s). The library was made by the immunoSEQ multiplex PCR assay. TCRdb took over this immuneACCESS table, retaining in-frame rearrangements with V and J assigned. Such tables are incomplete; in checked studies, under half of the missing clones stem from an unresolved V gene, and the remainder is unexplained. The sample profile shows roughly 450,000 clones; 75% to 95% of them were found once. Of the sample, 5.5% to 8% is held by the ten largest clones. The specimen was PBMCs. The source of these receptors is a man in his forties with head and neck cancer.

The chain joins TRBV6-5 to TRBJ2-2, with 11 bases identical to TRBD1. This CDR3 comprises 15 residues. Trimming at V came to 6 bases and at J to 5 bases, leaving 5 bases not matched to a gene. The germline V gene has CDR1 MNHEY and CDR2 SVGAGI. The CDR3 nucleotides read TGTGCCAGCAGCCGGGACAGGGGGGGTACCGGGGAGCTGTTTTTT. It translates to CASSRDRGGTGELFF.

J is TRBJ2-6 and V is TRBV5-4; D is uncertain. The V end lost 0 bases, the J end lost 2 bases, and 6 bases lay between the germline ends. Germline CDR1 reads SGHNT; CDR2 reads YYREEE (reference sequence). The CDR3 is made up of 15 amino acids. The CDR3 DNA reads TGTGCCAGCAGCTTGGAGGGAACTGGGGCCAACGTCCTGACTTTC. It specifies CASSLEGTGANVLTF.

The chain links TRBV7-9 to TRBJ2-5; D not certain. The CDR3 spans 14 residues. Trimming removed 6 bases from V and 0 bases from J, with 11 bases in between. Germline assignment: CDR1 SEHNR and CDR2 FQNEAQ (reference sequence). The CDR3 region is CASSSDADQETQYF. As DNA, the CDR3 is TGTGCCAGCAGTTCGGACGCCGACCAAGAGACCCAGTACTTC. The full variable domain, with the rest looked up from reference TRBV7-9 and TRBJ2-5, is DTGVSQNPRHKITKRGQNVTFRCDPISEHNRLYWYRQTLGQGPEFLTYFQNEAQLEKSRLLSDRFSAERPKGSFSTLEIQRTEQGDSAMYLCASSSDADQETQYFGPGTRLLVL.